Following are 6 T cell receptor beta chains from one sample sequenced in a study of control samples from healthy donors and cancer patients. Profiling relied on immunoSEQ multiplex PCR, and the TCRdb table lists in-frame clones only, not all of them. The table lists some 100,000 clones, about 89% of them singletons. Material: blood. These receptors came from a man between 25 and 39 years old in good health.

V usage is TRBV6-2 or TRBV6-3 and J usage is TRBJ1-2; TRBD1 matches at 7 bases. The CDR3 totals 12 residues. Per the germline V gene, CDR1 is MNHEY and CDR2 is SVGEGT. Unmatched junction bases numbered 5, after V lost 6 bases and J lost 7 bases. The CDR3 sequence is CASSQTGTGYTF. The CDR3 DNA is TGTGCCAGCAGCCAGACAGGGACTGGCTACACCTTC.

This clone was found a few times. CDR3 protein: CASSYSLRYGYTF. The CDR3 nucleotides are TGTGCCAGCAGTTACTCGTTGCGTTATGGCTACACCTTC. The chain recombines TRBV6-5 with TRBJ1-2; D is uncertain. Trimming left V 0 bases short and J 5 bases short, with 7 bases between. The CDR3 is 13 amino acids. Germline lookup yields CDR1 MNHEY and CDR2 SVGAGI.

The chain uses TRBV7-9 and TRBJ2-3; D is unclear. The CDR3 spans 14 residues. V gave up 5 bases and J gave up 4 bases, with 13 bases separating them. Germline assignment: CDR1 SEHNR and CDR2 FQNEAQ (reference sequence). CDR3 loop: CASSESTYSDTQYF. The CDR3 DNA sequence: TGTGCCAGCAGCGAAAGCACCTACTCAGATACGCAGTATTTT.

This rearrangement joins TRBV27 to TRBJ2-2, with D perhaps matching TRBD1 (5 bases). This CDR3 has 14 amino acids. The germline V and J ends were trimmed by 7 bases and 4 bases, with 13 bases remaining between them. CDR1 and CDR2 (germline): MNHEY, SMNVEV (reference sequence). The CDR3: CASTLMTVTGELFF. Here the CDR3 DNA reads TGTGCCAGCACCCTAATGACAGTCACCGGGGAGCTGTTTTTT.

The chain links TRBV18 to TRBJ2-4; D possibly corresponds to TRBD1 (6 bases). Trimming shortened V by 3 bases and J by 14 bases, and 14 bases separated the two germline ends. The CDR3 runs to 12 residues. Germline values: CDR1 KGHSH, CDR2 LQKENI. The CDR3 protein is CASSPERDKKYF. As DNA, the CDR3 is TGTGCCAGCTCACCCGAACGGGACAAAAAGTACTTC.

J is TRBJ1-3 and V is TRBV5-6, with D unclear. The CDR3 runs 13 residues. Trimming pared 3 bases from V and 0 bases from J, leaving 4 bases between. Germline assignment: CDR1 SGHDT and CDR2 YYEEEE. The DNA for the CDR3 is TGTGCCAGCAGCTGGATCTCTGGAAACACCATATATTTT. The encoded protein is CASSWISGNTIYF.